The 9 T cell receptor beta chains listed next were all sequenced from one sample in a study of T cell repertoires in cytomegalovirus infection. Antigens for these TCRs are unknown. MiXCR, run by TCRdb on the reads, gives a single entry per CDR3 protein. The table includes around 500,000 distinct CDR3 sequences, approximately 40% detected once. The material was cultured PBMCs, obtained from culture after CMV antigen stimulation. The receptors derive from a human donor in good health (CMV status not recorded). Some clones in this sample may be carry-over from other donors' samples.

This clonotype was seen at least ten times. The chain uses TRBV7-2 and TRBJ2-3, with a possible D match to TRBD2 (6 bases). The CDR3 has 16 residues. Trimming took 1 base from V and 6 from J, leaving 17 bases between them. In germline, CDR1 is SGHTA, CDR2 FQGNSA. CDR3 bases: TGTGCCAGCAGCTTAGGACTAGGCCCCTCGGGGGATACGCAGTATTTT. It yields the protein CASSLGLGPSGDTQYF.

This clonotype was detected many times. The chain couples TRBV7-2 to TRBJ1-2; D unclear. The CDR3 is made up of 13 amino acids. Trimming pared 5 bases from V and 2 bases from J, leaving 9 bases between. CDR1 is SGHTA and CDR2 is FQGNSA in the germline V gene. The CDR3 loop is CASSRTVNYGYTF. CDR3 nucleotide sequence: TGTGCCAGCAGCCGTACAGTGAACTATGGCTACACCTTC.

In this sample, this clonotype turned up a few times. The rearrangement uses TRBV7-9 and TRBJ2-3, with 10 nucleotides matching TRBD1. Per the germline V gene, CDR1 is SEHNR and CDR2 is FQNEAQ (reference sequence). This CDR3 is built from 17 residues. Trimming removed 4 bases from V and 0 bases from J; junction bases left unmatched: 7. CDR3 nucleotide sequence: TGTGCCAGCAGCTACCTGTGGGGACAGGGGAGCACAGATACGCAGTATTTT. It translates to CASSYLWGQGSTDTQYF.

The sample holds a few counts of this clonotype. The V gene is TRBV4-1, the J gene TRBJ2-1, with TRBD1 matching over 7 bases. With 4 bases clipped from V and 9 bases from J, the junction kept 12 bases outside the gene matches. The CDR3 totals 15 residues. Germline loops: CDR1 MGHRA, CDR2 YSYEKL. The CDR3 region has the DNA TGCGCCAGCAGCCGGGATAACAGGGGATATTCTGAGCAGTTCTTC. It specifies CASSRDNRGYSEQFF.

V usage is TRBV11-2 and J usage is TRBJ2-3; 7 bases fit TRBD1. V gave up 0 bases and J gave up 2 bases; unmatched junction bases: 2. Germline V lookup: CDR1 SGHAT, CDR2 FQNNGV. CDR3 length equals 15 residues. The CDR3 loop is CASSLDGTATDTQYF. The CDR3 nucleotides are TGTGCCAGCAGCTTAGATGGGACAGCCACAGATACGCAGTATTTT.

This rearrangement joins TRBV29-1 to TRBJ2-7, with 7 bases lining up with TRBD2. CDR3 length equals 15 residues. Germline V gene sequence: CDR1 SQVTM, CDR2 ANQGSEA. V trimming: 6 bases; J trimming: 4 bases; junction bases outside the gene matches: 15. The CDR3 DNA reads TGCAGCGTGGCCCGGGGAGGGGAGAATCAATACGAGCAGTACTTC. This sequence encodes CSVARGGENQYEQYF.

This clonotype was picked up one time. The chain combines TRBV18 with TRBJ1-5; 7 bases are shared with TRBD1. Germline CDR1 is KGHSH and CDR2 is LQKENI. Germline trimming cut 1 base from V and 5 bases from J; bases unmatched to any gene: 8. The CDR3 covers 16 residues. The CDR3 DNA reads TGTGCCAGCTCACCACGACAGGGAAGGGCTTATCAGCCCCAGCATTTT. Its translation is CASSPRQGRAYQPQHF.

The chain combines TRBV12-3 or TRBV12-4 with TRBJ1-4; 8 bases are a match to TRBD1. The CDR3 consists of 15 residues. J gave up 6 bases and V 5 bases, and 8 bases lay outside the gene matches. Here the CDR3 reads CASSPQGAMDEKLFF. The CDR3 region has the DNA TGTGCCAGCAGTCCCCAGGGGGCTATGGATGAAAAACTGTTTTTT.

This chain uses TRBV7-2 with TRBJ2-1; TRBD1 or TRBD2 may be the D gene (5 bases each). The CDR3 sequence is 15 residues long. The germline V gene encodes CDR1 SGHTA and CDR2 FQGNSA. V gave up 6 bases and J gave up 2 bases, with 14 bases separating them. CDR3 DNA: TGTGCCAGCAGTTCGGGACCCGGGGCCTACAATGAGCAGTTCTTC. Translation: CASSSGPGAYNEQFF.